Listed below are T cell receptor beta chains from one sample, sequenced in a study of blood T cell repertoires in COVID-19. Libraries were prepared by immunoSEQ multiplex PCR; TCRdb keeps only in-frame clonotypes and omits some of them. This sample has some 200,000 clones, with roughly nine tenths found just once. The sequenced material came from peripheral blood. The receptors were sampled from a woman aged 60 to 75 with COVID-19, enrolled during active disease. The CDR3 runs from the conserved cysteine through the conserved F or W. Each record gives: clone size, J gene, V gene, D gene, CDR3 protein, CDR3 DNA. D genes are given only for firm matches. Only some rows state a clone size, as once, few, many or a class for expanded clones.

abundance: .; j_gene: TRBJ1-6; v_gene: TRBV6-5; d_gene: .; CDR3aa: CASTTANSPLHF; CDR3nt: TGTGCCAGCACCACAGCAAATTCACCCCTCCACTTT
abundance: .; j_gene: TRBJ2-1; v_gene: TRBV7-2; d_gene: .; CDR3aa: CASSLYSSYNEQFF; CDR3nt: TGTGCCAGCAGCTTATACAGCTCCTACAATGAGCAGTTCTTC
abundance: .; j_gene: TRBJ1-5; v_gene: TRBV27; d_gene: .; CDR3aa: CASSLQGNQPQHF; CDR3nt: TGTGCCAGCAGTTTACAGGGTAATCAGCCCCAGCATTTT
abundance: .; j_gene: TRBJ2-7; v_gene: TRBV6-5; d_gene: .; CDR3aa: CASSQGIVYEQYF; CDR3nt: TGTGCCAGCAGTCAGGGGATTGTCTACGAGCAGTACTTC
abundance: .; j_gene: TRBJ2-7; v_gene: TRBV9; d_gene: TRBD2; CDR3aa: CASSLEARGSYYEQYF; CDR3nt: TGTGCCAGCAGTCTAGAGGCCCGCGGGAGTTACTACGAGCAGTACTTC
abundance: many; j_gene: TRBJ2-7; v_gene: TRBV28; d_gene: TRBD2; CDR3aa: CASSFPVLAGAYEQYF; CDR3nt: TGTGCCAGCAGTTTCCCCGTTCTAGCGGGGGCCTACGAGCAGTACTTC
abundance: .; j_gene: TRBJ2-1; v_gene: TRBV19; d_gene: TRBD2; CDR3aa: CASSFGLAGGPGEQFF; CDR3nt: TGTGCCAGTAGTTTCGGTCTAGCGGGAGGGCCCGGTGAGCAGTTCTTC
abundance: .; j_gene: TRBJ1-2; v_gene: TRBV7-2; d_gene: .; CDR3aa: CASSLERGGWDGYTF; CDR3nt: TGTGCCAGCAGCTTGGAGAGGGGGGGGTGGGATGGCTACACCTTC
abundance: .; j_gene: TRBJ2-1; v_gene: TRBV5-4; d_gene: TRBD1; CDR3aa: CASSFEDRGYNEQFF; CDR3nt: TGTGCCAGCAGCTTCGAGGACAGGGGTTACAATGAGCAGTTCTTC
abundance: .; j_gene: TRBJ2-7; v_gene: TRBV5-6; d_gene: TRBD2; CDR3aa: CASRKGTSGGSYEQYF; CDR3nt: TGTGCCAGCAGAAAAGGGACTAGCGGGGGGTCCTACGAGCAGTACTTC
abundance: .; j_gene: TRBJ2-7; v_gene: TRBV6-5; d_gene: TRBD2; CDR3aa: CASSGLAGAGEQYF; CDR3nt: TGTGCCAGCAGCGGACTAGCGGGAGCTGGCGAGCAGTACTTC
abundance: .; j_gene: TRBJ1-6; v_gene: TRBV11-3; d_gene: .; CDR3aa: CASSHREAGPAPLHF; CDR3nt: TGTGCCAGCAGCCACCGGGAAGCGGGGCCCGCACCCCTCCACTTT
abundance: .; j_gene: TRBJ2-7; v_gene: TRBV27; d_gene: .; CDR3aa: CASGSHEQYF; CDR3nt: TGTGCCAGCGGCTCCCACGAGCAGTACTTC
abundance: .; j_gene: TRBJ1-2; v_gene: TRBV6-5; d_gene: .; CDR3aa: CASPRGSGYTF; CDR3nt: TGTGCCAGCCCCAGAGGGTCCGGCTACACCTTC
abundance: .; j_gene: TRBJ1-6; v_gene: TRBV9; d_gene: TRBD1; CDR3aa: CASSVDPGQRYNSPLHF; CDR3nt: TGTGCCAGCAGCGTTGACCCGGGACAGAGATATAATTCACCCCTCCACTTT
abundance: .; j_gene: TRBJ2-7; v_gene: TRBV6-5; d_gene: .; CDR3aa: CASSYRGAGEFYEQYF; CDR3nt: TGTGCCAGCAGTTACCGGGGGGCGGGTGAGTTCTACGAGCAGTACTTC
abundance: .; j_gene: TRBJ1-2; v_gene: TRBV28; d_gene: .; CDR3aa: CASSFEGAARGYTF; CDR3nt: TGTGCCAGCAGTTTCGAAGGGGCGGCTCGTGGCTACACCTTC
abundance: .; j_gene: TRBJ1-1; v_gene: TRBV3-1/TRBV3-2; d_gene: TRBD1; CDR3aa: CASNRQGALAEAFF; CDR3nt: TGTGCCAGCAACCGACAGGGGGCCTTGGCTGAAGCTTTCTTT
abundance: .; j_gene: TRBJ2-3; v_gene: TRBV7-9; d_gene: TRBD2; CDR3aa: CASSLGLAGGDTQYF; CDR3nt: TGTGCCAGCAGCTTGGGACTAGCGGGAGGAGATACGCAGTATTTT
abundance: once; j_gene: TRBJ2-1; v_gene: TRBV4-3; d_gene: .; CDR3aa: CASSQDIGSSYNEQFF; CDR3nt: TGCGCCAGCAGCCAAGATATCGGGAGCTCCTACAATGAGCAGTTCTTC
abundance: few; j_gene: TRBJ2-7; v_gene: TRBV29-1; d_gene: .; CDR3aa: CSVLDIYEQYF; CDR3nt: TGCAGCGTATTGGACATTTACGAGCAGTACTTC
abundance: .; j_gene: TRBJ2-7; v_gene: TRBV6-4; d_gene: TRBD2; CDR3aa: CASSDSNGRGYEQYF; CDR3nt: TGTGCCAGCAGTGACTCGAATGGGAGGGGCTACGAGCAGTACTTC
abundance: .; j_gene: TRBJ1-3; v_gene: TRBV7-2; d_gene: .; CDR3aa: CASSFLRAGSGNTIYF; CDR3nt: TGTGCCAGCAGCTTTTTACGCGCCGGGTCGGGAAACACCATATATTTT
abundance: .; j_gene: TRBJ2-7; v_gene: TRBV9; d_gene: .; CDR3aa: CASSSSYEQYF; CDR3nt: TGTGCCAGCAGCTCATCCTACGAGCAGTACTTC
abundance: .; j_gene: TRBJ2-6; v_gene: TRBV29-1; d_gene: .; CDR3aa: CSVDISGFNSGANVLTF; CDR3nt: TGCAGCGTTGACATTTCAGGGTTCAACTCTGGGGCCAACGTCCTGACTTTC
abundance: .; j_gene: TRBJ2-3; v_gene: TRBV4-1; d_gene: TRBD2; CDR3aa: CASSQTGLAGSAATDTQYF; CDR3nt: TGCGCCAGCAGCCAAACCGGGCTAGCGGGCTCGGCCGCCACAGATACGCAGTATTTT
abundance: .; j_gene: TRBJ2-7; v_gene: TRBV6-5; d_gene: TRBD2; CDR3aa: CACSGLAGAGEQYF; CDR3nt: TGTGCCTGCAGCGGACTAGCGGGAGCTGGCGAGCAGTACTTC
abundance: .; j_gene: TRBJ1-5; v_gene: TRBV6-1; d_gene: .; CDR3aa: CASSEIGHTNQPQHF; CDR3nt: TGTGCCAGCAGTGAAATTGGACACACAAATCAGCCCCAGCATTTT
abundance: .; j_gene: TRBJ1-1; v_gene: TRBV9; d_gene: TRBD1; CDR3aa: CASSVGGDRGYTEAFF; CDR3nt: TGTGCCAGCAGCGTAGGAGGGGACAGGGGTTACACTGAAGCTTTCTTT